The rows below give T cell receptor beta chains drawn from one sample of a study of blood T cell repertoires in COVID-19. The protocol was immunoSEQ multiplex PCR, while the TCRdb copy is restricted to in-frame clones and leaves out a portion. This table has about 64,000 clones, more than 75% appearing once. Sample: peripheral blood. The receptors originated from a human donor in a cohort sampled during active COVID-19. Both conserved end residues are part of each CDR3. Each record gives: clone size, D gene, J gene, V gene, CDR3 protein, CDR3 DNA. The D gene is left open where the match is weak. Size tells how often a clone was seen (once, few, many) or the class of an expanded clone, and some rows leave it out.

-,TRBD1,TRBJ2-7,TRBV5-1,CASSQGQGPYEQYF,TGCGCCAGCAGCCAGGGACAGGGTCCGTACGAGCAGTACTTC
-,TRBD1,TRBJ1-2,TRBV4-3,CASSQGVTGDGYTF,TGCGCCAGCAGCCAAGGCGTAACAGGGGATGGCTACACCTTC
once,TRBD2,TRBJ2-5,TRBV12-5,CASGPSGGAETQYF,TGTGCTAGTGGCCCGAGCGGGGGAGCAGAGACCCAGTACTTC
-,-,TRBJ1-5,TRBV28,CAGGGRSYEAQHF,TGTGCCGGGGGGGGCAGGTCCTACGAGGCCCAGCATTTT
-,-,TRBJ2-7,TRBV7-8,CASSLETSRAYEQYF,TGTGCCAGCAGCTTAGAAACGAGCAGGGCGTACGAGCAGTACTTC
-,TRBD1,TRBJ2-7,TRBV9,CASSVATGGYEQYF,TGTGCCAGCAGCGTAGCTACAGGGGGCTACGAGCAGTACTTC
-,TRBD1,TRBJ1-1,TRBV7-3,CASSLDRGLGTEAFF,TGTGCCAGCAGCTTGGACAGGGGGCTGGGTACTGAAGCTTTCTTT
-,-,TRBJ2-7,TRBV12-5,CASGNRVYEQYF,TGTGCTAGTGGCAACAGGGTTTACGAGCAGTACTTC
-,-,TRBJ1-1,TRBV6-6,CASRHRVQGLTEAFF,TGTGCCAGCAGACACCGGGTCCAGGGCCTCACTGAAGCTTTCTTT
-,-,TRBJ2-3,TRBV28,CASSPGLLSTDTQYF,TGTGCCAGCAGTCCGGGACTTCTAAGCACAGATACGCAGTATTTT
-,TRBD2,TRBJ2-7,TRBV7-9,CASSSSLTSGGYEQYF,TGTGCCAGCAGCTCCTCCTTGACTAGCGGGGGCTACGAGCAGTACTTC
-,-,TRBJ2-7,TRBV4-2,CASSQDSRRAPEQYF,TGTGCCAGCAGCCAAGATTCCCGCAGGGCCCCCGAGCAGTACTTC
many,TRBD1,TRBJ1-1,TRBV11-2,CASSWTGGTEAFF,TGTGCCAGCAGCTGGACAGGGGGCACTGAAGCTTTCTTT
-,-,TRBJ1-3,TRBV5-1,CASSQEGANTIYF,TGCGCCAGCAGTCAGGAAGGGGCAAACACCATATATTTT
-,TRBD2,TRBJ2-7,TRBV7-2,CASSFRAGGSYEQYF,TGTGCCAGCAGCTTCAGAGCGGGGGGGTCCTACGAGCAGTACTTC
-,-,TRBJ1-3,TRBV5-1,CASRRDHSGNTIYF,TGCGCCAGCAGGCGGGACCACTCTGGAAACACCATATATTTT
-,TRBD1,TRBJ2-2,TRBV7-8,CASSPPGQGVAGELFF,TGTGCCAGCAGCCCACCGGGACAGGGTGTCGCCGGGGAGCTGTTTTTT
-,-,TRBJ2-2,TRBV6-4,CASSVLAETGELFF,TGTGCCAGCAGTGTACTAGCAGAGACCGGGGAGCTGTTTTTT
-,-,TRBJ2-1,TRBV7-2,CASSRSGYNEQFF,TGTGCCAGCAGCAGATCAGGCTACAATGAGCAGTTCTTC
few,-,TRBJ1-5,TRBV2,CASSISGQPQHF,TGTGCCAGCAGCATTAGCGGTCAGCCCCAGCATTTT
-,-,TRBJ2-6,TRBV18,CASSPPVSGANVLTF,TGTGCCAGCTCACCTCCGGTCTCTGGGGCCAACGTCCTGACTTTC
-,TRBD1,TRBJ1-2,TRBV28,CASSGQGGGYTF,TGTGCCAGCAGTGGACAGGGTGGTGGCTACACCTTC
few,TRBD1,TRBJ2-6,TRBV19,CASSKPTGGWAGANVLTF,TGTGCCAGTAGTAAGCCGACAGGGGGGTGGGCTGGGGCCAACGTCCTGACTTTC
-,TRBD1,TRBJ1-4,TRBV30,CAWMRTGGLEKLFF,TGTGCCTGGATGAGGACAGGGGGTTTAGAAAAACTGTTTTTT
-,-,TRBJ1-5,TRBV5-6,CASSFGGREGQPQHF,TGTGCCAGCAGCTTCGGGGGGCGGGAGGGTCAGCCCCAGCATTTT
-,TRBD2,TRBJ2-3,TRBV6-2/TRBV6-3,CASSYSASGGDTDTQYF,TGTGCCAGCAGTTACTCAGCCAGCGGGGGGGACACAGATACGCAGTATTTT
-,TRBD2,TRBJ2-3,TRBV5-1,CASSLQAGGRDTQYF,TGCGCCAGCAGCTTGCAAGCGGGGGGGCGGGATACGCAGTATTTT
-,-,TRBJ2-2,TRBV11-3,CASSLGQNTGELFF,TGTGCCAGCAGCTTAGGACAGAACACCGGGGAGCTGTTTTTT
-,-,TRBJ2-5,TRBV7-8,CASSLGPGRSQETQYF,TGTGCCAGCAGCTTAGGACCAGGGAGGAGCCAGGAGACCCAGTACTTC
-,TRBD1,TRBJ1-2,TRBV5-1,CASSLVQGAVDSTGYTF,TGCGCCAGCAGCTTGGTACAGGGGGCGGTAGACTCTACTGGCTACACCTTC
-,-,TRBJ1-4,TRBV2,CAVLKGGTNEKLFF,TGTGCCGTCCTCAAGGGGGGGACCAATGAAAAACTGTTTTTT
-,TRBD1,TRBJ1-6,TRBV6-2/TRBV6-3,CASSPRPRQGTSPNSPLHF,TGTGCCAGCAGCCCCAGGCCCCGACAGGGGACCTCCCCCAATTCACCCCTCCACTTT
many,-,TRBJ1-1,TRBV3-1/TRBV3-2,CASSLSTVMNTEAFF,TGTGCCAGCAGCCTATCGACAGTCATGAACACTGAAGCTTTCTTT
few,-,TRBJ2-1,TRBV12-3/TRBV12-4,CASRTDSHNEQFF,TGTGCCAGCAGAACGGACAGTCACAATGAGCAGTTCTTC
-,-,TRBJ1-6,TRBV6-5,CASSYTEGGNSPLHF,TGTGCCAGCAGTTACACCGAAGGGGGTAATTCACCCCTCCACTTT
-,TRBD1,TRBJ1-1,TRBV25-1,CASSEPVPGQGGQAFF,TGTGCCAGCAGTGAACCGGTCCCGGGACAGGGCGGGCAAGCTTTCTTT
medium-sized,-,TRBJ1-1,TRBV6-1,CASSEWAMNTEAFF,TGTGCCAGCAGTGAATGGGCCATGAACACTGAAGCTTTCTTT
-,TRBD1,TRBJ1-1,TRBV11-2,CASSRNRGLGEAFF,TGTGCCAGCAGTCGGAACAGGGGATTGGGTGAAGCTTTCTTT
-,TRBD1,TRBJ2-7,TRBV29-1,CSVGGTGFYEQYF,TGCAGCGTTGGGGGGACAGGGTTTTACGAGCAGTACTTC
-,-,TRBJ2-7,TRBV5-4,CASSSTGQSSYEQYF,TGTGCCAGCAGCTCAACAGGGCAAAGCTCCTACGAGCAGTACTTC
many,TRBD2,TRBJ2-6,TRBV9,CASSVVGSGVTGANVLTF,TGTGCCAGCAGCGTAGTAGGTAGCGGGGTCACTGGGGCCAACGTCCTGACTTTC
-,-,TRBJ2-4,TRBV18,CASSPPSLAKNIQYF,TGTGCCAGCTCACCACCGAGCCTAGCCAAAAACATTCAGTACTTC
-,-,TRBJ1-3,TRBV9,CASSDSSGNTIYF,TGTGCCAGCAGCGACAGCTCTGGAAACACCATATATTTT
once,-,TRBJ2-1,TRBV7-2,CASQPPGVHNEQFF,TGTGCCAGCCAGCCCCCGGGGGTCCACAATGAGCAGTTCTTC
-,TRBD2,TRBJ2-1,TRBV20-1,CSAGDSSGSHSYNEQFF,TGCAGTGCTGGTGACTCTAGCGGGAGCCACTCCTACAATGAGCAGTTCTTC
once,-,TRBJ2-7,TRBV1,CTSSPDRRYEQYF,TGCACCAGCAGCCCGGACAGGCGATACGAGCAGTACTTC
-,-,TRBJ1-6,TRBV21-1,CASSKNRGSYNSPLHF,TGTGCCAGCAGCAAGAACAGGGGCTCCTATAATTCACCCCTCCACTTT
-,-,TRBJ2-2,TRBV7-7,CASSAQGSTGELFF,TGTGCCAGCAGCGCGCAGGGGTCCACCGGGGAGCTGTTTTTT
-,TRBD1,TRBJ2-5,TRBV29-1,CSVEQGVETQYF,TGCAGCGTTGAGCAGGGGGTAGAGACCCAGTACTTC
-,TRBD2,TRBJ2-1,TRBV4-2,CASSQAGAGGYNEQFF,TGTGCCAGCAGCCAAGCGGGAGCGGGGGGGTACAATGAGCAGTTCTTC
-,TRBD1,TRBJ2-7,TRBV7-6,CASSLGTGFGNYEQYF,TGTGCCAGCAGCCTCGGGACAGGGTTCGGGAACTACGAGCAGTACTTC
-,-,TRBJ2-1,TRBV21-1,CASSTSWVEGITYNEQFF,TGTGCCAGCAGCACCTCATGGGTGGAGGGGATAACCTACAATGAGCAGTTCTTC
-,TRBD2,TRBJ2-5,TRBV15,CATSNGRVQETQYF,TGTGCCACCAGCAACGGGAGGGTCCAAGAGACCCAGTACTTC
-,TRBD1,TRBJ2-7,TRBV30,CAFRQGAYEQYF,TGTGCCTTCAGACAGGGTGCCTACGAGCAGTACTTC
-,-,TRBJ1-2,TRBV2,CASREGPGYYGYTF,TGTGCCAGCAGGGAGGGGCCGGGGTACTATGGCTACACCTTC